This note documents a single T cell receptor (beta chain) sequence. Its antigen is still unknown. Trimming took 1 base from V and 6 from J; bases not matched to a gene: 7. Germline loops: CDR1 LGHNA, CDR2 YNFKEQ. CDR3 size: 16 residues. The data originate from a study of cytomegalovirus exposure and HLA in healthy donors. Overall study results and limits: A prior analysis recorded that most TCR beta V segments were productive about 90% or about 30% of the time. Cytomegalovirus association was assigned to about 150 TCR beta chains. Later analysis suggested links between common viral pathogens and several top significant clusters.

The PCR had 60 Vbeta and 13 Jbeta primers. Original handling: The count from a later analysis was some 83 million unique TCR beta chains, 9 million to 12 million of them shared. Produced via immunoSEQ multiplex PCR; TCRdb's table is partial and in-frame only. V, J and clone size are those of that table, while D and trimming were read from the DNA. This table has over 140,000 clones, around 81% appearing once. The sequence came from a man in his fifties in good health and CMV-seronegative. The rearrangement joins TRBV4-2 to TRBJ2-3, with 10 bases aligning to TRBD2. The sequencing input was PBMCs. Here the CDR3 reads CASSQGHLAGDDTQYF. CDR3 in DNA: TGTGCCAGCAGCCAAGGCCATCTAGCGGGGGACGATACGCAGTATTTT.